Listed here are 8 T cell receptor beta chains from one sample, sequenced in a study of cytomegalovirus exposure and HLA in healthy donors. PCR involved 60 Vbeta and 13 Jbeta primers. Measured with immunoSEQ multiplex PCR; TCRdb has only the in-frame clones, and not every one. Of about 110,000 clones listed, around three quarters were seen once; the top ten hold roughly 8%. The sequenced sample consisted of PBMCs. Receptors originate from a woman between 45 and 60 years old in good health and CMV-seropositive.

V gene TRBV4-1 combines with J gene TRBJ2-7; 7 bases map to TRBD2. The V segment lost 4 bases and the J segment 3 bases; nucleotides outside the gene matches: 18. This CDR3 contains 18 residues. The germline CDR1 and CDR2 sequences are MGHRA and YSYEKL. CDR3: CASSPSGGGSGVFYEQYF. CDR3 in DNA: TGCGCCAGCAGCCCTAGTGGCGGGGGATCGGGGGTATTCTACGAGCAGTACTTC.

This clone was observed once. The chain links TRBV27 to TRBJ2-7; 8 bases agree with TRBD1. The CDR3 covers 15 residues. Per germline, CDR1 MNHEY and CDR2 SMNVEV (reference sequence). The trim removed 4 bases at V and 2 bases at J, leaving 7 bases unmatched. The CDR3 DNA follows: TGTGCCAGCAGTTACCGGGACAGGCCCACCTACGAGCAGTACTTC. This translates into CASSYRDRPTYEQYF.

V is TRBV20-1 and J is TRBJ2-7, with a possible D match to TRBD1 (5 bases). Germline loops: CDR1 DFQATT, CDR2 SNEGSKA (reference sequence). This CDR3 comprises 11 residues. V was pared by 6 bases and J by 0 bases, with 6 bases between. The DNA for the CDR3 is TGCAGTGCCGACAGCTCCTACGAGCAGTACTTC. This encodes CSADSSYEQYF.

The chain combines TRBV9 with TRBJ1-4; D might be TRBD1 (6 bases). V was clipped by 4 bases and J by 5 bases, with 15 bases between them. Germline V gene data show CDR1 as SGDLS and CDR2 as YYNGEE. The CDR3 runs 15 residues. The CDR3 sequence: CASSLSGGANEKLFF. The CDR3 coding sequence is TGTGCCAGCAGCCTAAGTGGGGGGGCCAATGAAAAACTGTTTTTT. Full variable domain (rest looked up from reference TRBV9 and TRBJ1-4): DSGVTQTPKHLITATGQRVTLRCSPRSGDLSVYWYQQSLDQGLQFLIQYYNGEERAKGNILERFSAQQFPDLHSELNLSSLELGDSALYFCASSLSGGANEKLFFGSGTQLSVL.

In its sample, this clone was seen a few times. This rearrangement joins TRBV19 to TRBJ2-7; tentative D call: TRBD2 (5 bases). This CDR3 has 13 amino acids. Per the germline V gene, CDR1 is LNHDA and CDR2 is SQIVND (reference sequence). The V end lost 10 bases, the J end lost 4 bases, and 17 bases lay between the germline ends. The CDR3 loop reads CATAQGRRYEQYF. The CDR3, as DNA: TGTGCCACCGCCCAAGGGAGAAGATACGAGCAGTACTTC.

This clone has a single count. The V call is TRBV11-2, the J call TRBJ2-2; maybe TRBD2 (6 bases). The CDR3 is made up of 15 amino acids. Germline CDR1 is SGHAT and CDR2 is FQNNGV. V lost 1 base to trimming and J lost 4 bases, with 10 bases between them. In DNA, the CDR3 is TGTGCCAGCAGCTTAGGCGGGGTTGGCACCGGGGAGCTGTTTTTT. Residues: CASSLGGVGTGELFF. Using reference TRBV11-2 and TRBJ2-2 for the parts outside the CDR3, the full variable domain is EAGVAQSPRYKIIEKRQSVAFWCNPISGHATLYWYQQILGQGPKLLIQFQNNGVVDDSQLPKDRFSAERLKGVDSTLKIQPAKLEDSAVYLCASSLGGVGTGELFFGEGSRLTVL.

J is TRBJ2-1 and V is TRBV9; 14 nucleotides agree with TRBD2. The ends lost 3 bases at V and 10 bases at J; junction bases unmatched: 6. Germline CDR1 is SGDLS and CDR2 is YYNGEE. The CDR3 is made up of 15 amino acids. The CDR3 spells CASSETSGRAQEQFF. The CDR3 nucleotides read TGTGCCAGCAGCGAGACTAGCGGGAGGGCCCAGGAGCAGTTCTTC. The variable domain in full, completed from reference TRBV9 and TRBJ2-1, reads DSGVTQTPKHLITATGQRVTLRCSPRSGDLSVYWYQQSLDQGLQFLIQYYNGEERAKGNILERFSAQQFPDLHSELNLSSLELGDSALYFCASSETSGRAQEQFFGPGTRLTVL.

The chain has TRBV28 and TRBJ2-3, with D possibly matching TRBD2 (6 bases). This CDR3 is 17 amino acids long. V shed 6 bases and J shed 5 bases, with 24 bases lying between them. Germline assignment: CDR1 MDHEN and CDR2 SYDVKM. Written as DNA, the CDR3 is TGTGCCAGCAGACAGTCCTCGGGACTTCGGATCGGAGATACGCAGTATTTT. Its protein product is CASRQSSGLRIGDTQYF.